These 13 T cell receptor beta chains were sequenced from one sample in a study of T cell responses to AZD1222 COVID-19 vaccine. The table came from immunoSEQ multiplex PCR; TCRdb's copy has only in-frame clones and leaves some out. The sample contains under 150,000 clones, about 93% of which appear only once. The sequencing here drew on peripheral blood, taken on day 0 of AZD1222 vaccination. The origin of the receptors is an adult in good health.

This chain joins TRBV5-4 and TRBJ1-2; D gene ambiguous. V gave up 0 bases and J gave up 8 bases, with 8 bases separating them. There are 12 residues in the CDR3. Per germline, CDR1 SGHNT and CDR2 YYREEE (reference sequence). CDR3 sequence: CASSLGLRGYTF. The DNA for the CDR3 is TGTGCCAGCAGCTTGGGGCTCCGGGGCTACACCTTC.

This clone appeared a few times. The chain is built from TRBV6-2 or TRBV6-3 and TRBJ2-3, with 7 positions matching TRBD1. J was trimmed by 1 base and V by 4 bases; bases with no gene match: 5. Germline CDR1 MNHEY, CDR2 SVGEGT. The CDR3 loop spans 15 amino acids. The CDR3 protein is CASSSLGQGTDTQYF. For the CDR3, the DNA is TGTGCCAGCAGTTCGCTCGGACAGGGCACAGATACGCAGTATTTT.

The V gene is TRBV18, the J gene TRBJ2-1, with D possibly TRBD1 on 6 matching bases. Looked up from germline, CDR1 is KGHSH and CDR2 is LQKENI. The ends were cut back, 5 bases at V and 6 bases at J, with 14 bases in the middle. This CDR3 spans 14 amino acids. In DNA form, the CDR3 reads TGTGCCAGCTCATCCTTAGGACAGATCAATGAGCAGTTCTTC. Translated: CASSSLGQINEQFF.

The chain links TRBV7-2 to TRBJ1-2; a weak D match, TRBD1 (5 bases). Germline loops: CDR1 SGHTA, CDR2 FQGNSA. The ends were cut back, 6 bases at V and 4 bases at J, with 18 bases in the middle. The CDR3 is made up of 15 amino acids. CDR3 protein: CASSQGPGLPYGYTF. DNA of the CDR3: TGTGCCAGCAGTCAAGGGCCAGGGCTTCCCTATGGCTACACCTTC.

The chain has TRBV6-5 and TRBJ2-3; D call uncertain. Trimming took 8 bases from V and 0 from J, leaving 6 bases between them. Per germline, CDR1 MNHEY and CDR2 SVGAGI. The CDR3 consists of 12 residues. Here the CDR3 DNA reads TGTGCCAGCGCCGGGAGCACAGATACGCAGTATTTT. Translating gives CASAGSTDTQYF.

This chain connects TRBV10-2 to TRBJ1-1, with D perhaps matching TRBD1 (6 bases). This CDR3 region has 18 residues. From germline, CDR1 is WSHSY and CDR2 SAAADI. The germline V and J ends were trimmed by 3 bases and 1 base, with 21 bases remaining between them. The CDR3 bases are TGCGCCAGCAGTGACTTCGACTCGTGGGACATGGCGAACACTGAAGCTTTCTTT. Translation gives CASSDFDSWDMANTEAFF.

The chain couples TRBV7-8 to TRBJ2-1; D remains unclear. Looked up from germline, CDR1 is SGHVS and CDR2 is FQNEAQ. CDR3 length: 12 residues. The ends were cut back, 5 bases at V and 3 bases at J, with 5 bases in the middle. The CDR3 DNA follows: TGTGCCAGCAGCCGCAGCTACAATGAGCAGTTCTTC. Translation: CASSRSYNEQFF.

This chain connects TRBV9 to TRBJ1-1; D call uncertain. The CDR3 contains 14 residues. Germline V gene lookup returns CDR1 SGDLS and CDR2 YYNGEE. V lost 0 bases and J 2 bases, leaving 8 bases between the germline ends. CDR3 region: CASSVGPFNTEAFF. The CDR3 nucleotides read TGTGCCAGCAGCGTAGGTCCCTTCAACACTGAAGCTTTCTTT.

The V call is TRBV4-3, the J call TRBJ2-1; TRBD2 agrees at 10 bases. The V and J ends lost 4 bases and 5 bases, in that order; junction bases with no gene match: 11. The CDR3 has 17 amino acids. Looked up from germline, CDR1 is LGHNA and CDR2 is YSLEER. The CDR3 coding sequence is TGCGCCAGCAGCCGAAGATCGGGTAGCGGGGGGAACAATGAGCAGTTCTTC. This gives the protein CASSRRSGSGGNNEQFF.

The CDR3, as DNA: TGCGCCAGCAGCCAGGACAGCCCGAACACTGAAGCTTTCTTT. It codes for CASSQDSPNTEAFF. The chain combines TRBV5-1 with TRBJ1-1; tentative D call: TRBD1 (6 bases). The CDR3 runs 14 residues. V was shortened by 4 bases and J by 1 base, with 11 bases between the two germline ends. CDR1 is SGHRS and CDR2 is YFSETQ in the germline V gene.

V usage is TRBV6-5 and J usage is TRBJ1-4, with D possibly being TRBD1 (6 bases). From germline, CDR1 is MNHEY and CDR2 SVGAGI. This CDR3 spans 13 amino acids. V dropped 7 bases and J dropped 4 bases, with 10 bases sitting between them. For the CDR3, the DNA is TGTGCCAGCATTAGGACAGTTAATGAAAAACTGTTTTTT. Protein product: CASIRTVNEKLFF.

V gene TRBV10-3 combines with J gene TRBJ1-2; no clear D. Per germline, CDR1 ENHRY and CDR2 SYGVKD. The CDR3 is made up of 13 amino acids. Trimming removed 3 bases at V and 4 bases at J, with 9 bases between. CDR3 protein: CAISDDAPYGYTF. CDR3 nucleotides: TGTGCCATCAGTGACGACGCCCCCTATGGCTACACCTTC.

The chain combines TRBV19 with TRBJ1-2; D possibly corresponds to TRBD1 (5 bases). In germline, CDR1 is LNHDA, CDR2 SQIVND (reference sequence). Trimming took off 3 bases at V and 8 bases at J, with 13 bases between the two ends. CDR3 length equals 13 residues. CDR3 loop: CASSMTRVGGYTF. CDR3 nucleotide sequence: TGTGCCAGTAGTATGACCAGGGTAGGCGGCTACACCTTC.